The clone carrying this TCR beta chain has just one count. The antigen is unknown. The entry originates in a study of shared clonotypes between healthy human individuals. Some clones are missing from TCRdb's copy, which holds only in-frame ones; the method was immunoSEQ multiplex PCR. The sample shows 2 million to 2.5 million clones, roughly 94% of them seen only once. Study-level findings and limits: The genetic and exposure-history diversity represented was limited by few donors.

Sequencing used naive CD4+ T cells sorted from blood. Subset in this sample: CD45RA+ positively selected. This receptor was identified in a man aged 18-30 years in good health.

As DNA, the CDR3 is TGTGCCAGCAGGGTGGGGGGCGCCGGGCATTTT. Encoded protein: CASRVGGAGHF. The chain carries TRBV7-2 and TRBJ1-5, with D possibly being TRBD1 (6 bases). With 6 bases removed from V and 15 bases from J, the gap between germline ends came to 15 bases. This CDR3 spans 11 amino acids. CDR1 SGHTA and CDR2 FQGNSA come from the germline V gene.